This is a list of T cell receptor beta chains from one sample in a study of blood T cell repertoires in COVID-19. Here immunoSEQ multiplex PCR was the method, and the copy in TCRdb shows in-frame clones only, minus some. The table has more than 200,000 clones, under 90% seen once; the top ten hold under 5%. Sequencing was carried out using peripheral blood. These receptors were collected from a man in his sixties with acute or convalescent COVID-19. CDR3s include the opening cysteine and the closing phenylalanine or tryptophan. Fields, in order: J gene, clone size, D gene, V gene, CDR3 DNA, CDR3 protein. D genes are given only for firm matches. Not every row has a clone size; where given, it reads once, few, many or a size class.

J gene: TRBJ2-7
clone size: .
D gene: .
V gene: TRBV9
CDR3 DNA: TGTGCCAGCAGCGTAGATTCCTTTACCTACGAGCAGTACTTC
CDR3 protein: CASSVDSFTYEQYF

J gene: TRBJ2-6
clone size: .
D gene: TRBD1
V gene: TRBV27
CDR3 DNA: TGTGCCAGCTGTCCGAGGACAGGGGGCCCTGGGGCCAACGTCCTGACTTTC
CDR3 protein: CASCPRTGGPGANVLTF

J gene: TRBJ2-7
clone size: .
D gene: TRBD1
V gene: TRBV3-1/TRBV3-2
CDR3 DNA: TGTGCCAGCAGCCAAGCCCTACAGACAGGGACCTCCTACGAGCAGTACTTC
CDR3 protein: CASSQALQTGTSYEQYF

J gene: TRBJ2-7
clone size: .
D gene: .
V gene: TRBV10-3
CDR3 DNA: TGTGCCATCAGTGAGTCCCCCGTCGGTCGTACCCTTCTTCAGTACTTC
CDR3 protein: CAISESPVGRTLLQYF

J gene: TRBJ2-3
clone size: .
D gene: .
V gene: TRBV7-9
CDR3 DNA: TGTGCCAGCAGCTTAGTGGCTAGCTTGCCCACAGATACGCAGTATTTT
CDR3 protein: CASSLVASLPTDTQYF

J gene: TRBJ2-7
clone size: .
D gene: .
V gene: TRBV5-4
CDR3 DNA: TGTGCCAGCAGCTGGGGGGACTACGAGCAGTACTTC
CDR3 protein: CASSWGDYEQYF

J gene: TRBJ2-3
clone size: .
D gene: TRBD1
V gene: TRBV27
CDR3 DNA: TGTGCCAGCAGTTCCCCCCGACAGGGGACGAGAGAAACGCAGTATTTT
CDR3 protein: CASSSPRQGTRETQYF

J gene: TRBJ1-1
clone size: few
D gene: .
V gene: TRBV6-5
CDR3 DNA: TGTGCCAGCACTCCGGACAGAACGAACACTGAAGCTTTCTTT
CDR3 protein: CASTPDRTNTEAFF

J gene: TRBJ2-7
clone size: .
D gene: .
V gene: TRBV13
CDR3 DNA: TGTGCCAGCAGCTTAGTGGGGGCGCCCTACGAGCAGTACTTC
CDR3 protein: CASSLVGAPYEQYF

J gene: TRBJ1-5
clone size: .
D gene: .
V gene: TRBV27
CDR3 DNA: TGTGCCAGCAGTTTATCAGGGGGAGGGCAGCCCCAGCATTTT
CDR3 protein: CASSLSGGGQPQHF

J gene: TRBJ2-7
clone size: .
D gene: TRBD1
V gene: TRBV10-3
CDR3 DNA: TGTGCCATCAGTGACGGGACAGGGTACGGCGAGCAGTACTTC
CDR3 protein: CAISDGTGYGEQYF

J gene: TRBJ2-1
clone size: .
D gene: .
V gene: TRBV6-4
CDR3 DNA: TGTGCCAGCAGTGCCCTAGCCTCCGTCCCCAATGAGCAGTTCTTC
CDR3 protein: CASSALASVPNEQFF

J gene: TRBJ2-2
clone size: .
D gene: TRBD1
V gene: TRBV28
CDR3 DNA: TGTGCCAGCAGTTCCCCCGGGACAGGGGGCACCGGGGAGCTGTTTTTT
CDR3 protein: CASSSPGTGGTGELFF

J gene: TRBJ1-5
clone size: .
D gene: TRBD1
V gene: TRBV5-1
CDR3 DNA: TGCGCCAGCAGCTCCGTCCCGGGACAGGGGGAGCCCCAGCATTTT
CDR3 protein: CASSSVPGQGEPQHF

J gene: TRBJ2-3
clone size: once
D gene: .
V gene: TRBV5-1
CDR3 DNA: TGCGCCAGCAGCTTGGCTATTCGGACAACTGGAGATACGCAGTATTTT
CDR3 protein: CASSLAIRTTGDTQYF

J gene: TRBJ1-5
clone size: few
D gene: .
V gene: TRBV7-9
CDR3 DNA: TGTGCCAGCAGCTTGGGGAGAGGGATACAGCCCCAGCATTTT
CDR3 protein: CASSLGRGIQPQHF

J gene: TRBJ2-7
clone size: .
D gene: TRBD2
V gene: TRBV27
CDR3 DNA: TGTGCCAGCAGTTTAATAAGAACGGGAGGGCTCGAGCAGTACTTC
CDR3 protein: CASSLIRTGGLEQYF

J gene: TRBJ1-5
clone size: .
D gene: TRBD1
V gene: TRBV5-1
CDR3 DNA: TGCGCCAGCAGCTTGGCCGGGACAGGATATCAGCCCCAGCATTTT
CDR3 protein: CASSLAGTGYQPQHF

J gene: TRBJ2-7
clone size: .
D gene: .
V gene: TRBV10-3
CDR3 DNA: TGTGCCATCAGTGACATCTACGAGCAGTACTTC
CDR3 protein: CAISDIYEQYF

J gene: TRBJ2-2
clone size: few
D gene: TRBD2
V gene: TRBV2
CDR3 DNA: TGTGCCAGTTCGGGACTAGCGAACACCGGGGAGCTGTTTTTT
CDR3 protein: CASSGLANTGELFF

J gene: TRBJ2-1
clone size: .
D gene: TRBD2
V gene: TRBV6-5
CDR3 DNA: TGTGCCAGCAGTCGGGGGAGGTCGGGGGGCAATGAGCAGTTCTTC
CDR3 protein: CASSRGRSGGNEQFF

J gene: TRBJ1-4
clone size: .
D gene: .
V gene: TRBV9
CDR3 DNA: TGTGCCAGCAGCGGAAGACCAGGGGCAACTAATGAAAAACTGTTTTTT
CDR3 protein: CASSGRPGATNEKLFF

J gene: TRBJ1-2
clone size: .
D gene: TRBD1
V gene: TRBV6-5
CDR3 DNA: TGTGCCACCATACTTACAGGGGCCTATGGCTACACCTTC
CDR3 protein: CATILTGAYGYTF

J gene: TRBJ2-1
clone size: .
D gene: .
V gene: TRBV7-9
CDR3 DNA: TGTGCCAGCAGCTTGTCAAGGGCCACCGGAGGGCCGAACATTCGGCAGTTCTTC
CDR3 protein: CASSLSRATGGPNIRQFF

J gene: TRBJ1-1
clone size: once
D gene: .
V gene: TRBV30
CDR3 DNA: TGTGCCTGGAGTGACCTTGGACAGCAAGCTTTCTTT
CDR3 protein: CAWSDLGQQAFF

J gene: TRBJ1-3
clone size: .
D gene: TRBD1
V gene: TRBV19
CDR3 DNA: TGTGCCAGTAGCCGTTGGACAGGGGCTGGAAACACCATATATTTT
CDR3 protein: CASSRWTGAGNTIYF

J gene: TRBJ2-5
clone size: once
D gene: TRBD2
V gene: TRBV3-1/TRBV3-2
CDR3 DNA: TGTGCCAGCAGCTACATGGGCGGGGGGGCCCAGTACTTC
CDR3 protein: CASSYMGGGAQYF

J gene: TRBJ2-7
clone size: .
D gene: .
V gene: TRBV5-8
CDR3 DNA: TGTGCCAGCAGCGTGGACAGCTACGGCGAGCAGTACTTC
CDR3 protein: CASSVDSYGEQYF

J gene: TRBJ1-3
clone size: once
D gene: .
V gene: TRBV18
CDR3 DNA: TGTGCCAGCTCACGGGGAACGGTCGGGGTCGGAAACACCATATATTTT
CDR3 protein: CASSRGTVGVGNTIYF

J gene: TRBJ1-6
clone size: .
D gene: TRBD1
V gene: TRBV2
CDR3 DNA: TGTGCCAGCACGTGGACAGGGGGCTATAATTCACCCCTCCACTTT
CDR3 protein: CASTWTGGYNSPLHF

J gene: TRBJ2-3
clone size: .
D gene: .
V gene: TRBV7-8
CDR3 DNA: TGTGCCAGCAGCTTAAAGGACCGACAGCCCACAGATACGCAGTATTTT
CDR3 protein: CASSLKDRQPTDTQYF

J gene: TRBJ2-7
clone size: .
D gene: .
V gene: TRBV5-6
CDR3 DNA: TGTGCCAGCAGCTCAGCCCGGGAGATCTCCTACGAGCAGTACTTC
CDR3 protein: CASSSAREISYEQYF

J gene: TRBJ2-7
clone size: .
D gene: .
V gene: TRBV18
CDR3 DNA: TGTGCCAGCTCACCACCGGAAAGCGAAGCCTACGAGCAGTACTTC
CDR3 protein: CASSPPESEAYEQYF

J gene: TRBJ2-1
clone size: .
D gene: TRBD2
V gene: TRBV9
CDR3 DNA: TGTGCCAGCAACAAAGCGGGAGGGCTCAATGAGCAGTTCTTC
CDR3 protein: CASNKAGGLNEQFF

J gene: TRBJ2-2
clone size: .
D gene: .
V gene: TRBV7-9
CDR3 DNA: TGTGCCAGCAGCTTCGGGACCGGGGAGCTGTTTTTT
CDR3 protein: CASSFGTGELFF

J gene: TRBJ1-1
clone size: .
D gene: .
V gene: TRBV7-6
CDR3 DNA: TGTGCCAGCAGGGACGAGGGCACTGAAGCTTTCTTT
CDR3 protein: CASRDEGTEAFF

J gene: TRBJ2-3
clone size: .
D gene: TRBD1
V gene: TRBV10-3
CDR3 DNA: TGTGCCATCAACGACAGGGCAGATACGCAGTATTTT
CDR3 protein: CAINDRADTQYF

J gene: TRBJ1-5
clone size: .
D gene: .
V gene: TRBV2
CDR3 DNA: TGTGCCAGCACGGCGGACATGGATCAGCCCCAGCATTTT
CDR3 protein: CASTADMDQPQHF

J gene: TRBJ2-1
clone size: .
D gene: .
V gene: TRBV7-3
CDR3 DNA: TGTGCCAGCAGCTTAAATGAGTACAATGAGCAGTTCTTC
CDR3 protein: CASSLNEYNEQFF

J gene: TRBJ2-5
clone size: .
D gene: TRBD2
V gene: TRBV5-4
CDR3 DNA: TGTGCCAGCAGGTCGGGGGGGAACGCGTTTGCGGAGACCCAGTACTTC
CDR3 protein: CASRSGGNAFAETQYF

J gene: TRBJ2-7
clone size: .
D gene: .
V gene: TRBV7-9
CDR3 DNA: TGTGCCAGCAGCTTAGGGCAGGGAAATGTCGAGCAGTACTTC
CDR3 protein: CASSLGQGNVEQYF

J gene: TRBJ2-5
clone size: .
D gene: .
V gene: TRBV5-1
CDR3 DNA: TGCGCCAGCAGCGAGGGAGACCAAGAGACCCAGTACTTC
CDR3 protein: CASSEGDQETQYF

J gene: TRBJ2-6
clone size: once
D gene: TRBD1
V gene: TRBV16
CDR3 DNA: TGTGCCAGCAGCCAATGGGCTCAGGGGGCCCGCTCTGGGGCCAACGTCCTGACTTTC
CDR3 protein: CASSQWAQGARSGANVLTF

J gene: TRBJ1-4
clone size: .
D gene: .
V gene: TRBV12-3/TRBV12-4
CDR3 DNA: TGTGCCAGCACAGGGGTTAATGAAAAACTGTTTTTT
CDR3 protein: CASTGVNEKLFF

J gene: TRBJ1-1
clone size: .
D gene: .
V gene: TRBV28
CDR3 DNA: TGTGCCAGCAGTAATATGGTACAGGAAGCTTTCTTT
CDR3 protein: CASSNMVQEAFF

J gene: TRBJ1-3
clone size: .
D gene: .
V gene: TRBV4-3
CDR3 DNA: TGCGCCAGCAGCCAAGCTGGCCTGAACCCTGGAAACACCATATATTTT
CDR3 protein: CASSQAGLNPGNTIYF

J gene: TRBJ2-5
clone size: .
D gene: .
V gene: TRBV5-1
CDR3 DNA: TGCGCCAGCACCCTTGGCGGGGAGACCCAGTACTTC
CDR3 protein: CASTLGGETQYF

J gene: TRBJ1-2
clone size: few
D gene: .
V gene: TRBV28
CDR3 DNA: TGTGCCAGCAGAACCTTACAGGAGAACTATGGCTACACCTTC
CDR3 protein: CASRTLQENYGYTF

J gene: TRBJ2-1
clone size: .
D gene: .
V gene: TRBV11-2
CDR3 DNA: TGTGCCAGCAGCTTAGCGAGTAGCTCCTACAATGAGCAGTTCTTC
CDR3 protein: CASSLASSSYNEQFF

J gene: TRBJ1-4
clone size: .
D gene: .
V gene: TRBV4-1
CDR3 DNA: TGCGCCAGCAGCCAAGACCCCGGGTCGGGTAATGAAAAACTGTTTTTT
CDR3 protein: CASSQDPGSGNEKLFF

J gene: TRBJ1-5
clone size: few
D gene: .
V gene: TRBV28
CDR3 DNA: TGTGCCAGCAGTTTATTAAGCCTGTATAGCAATCAGCCCCAGCATTTT
CDR3 protein: CASSLLSLYSNQPQHF

J gene: TRBJ1-2
clone size: .
D gene: .
V gene: TRBV19
CDR3 DNA: TGTGCCAGTAGCGCCCCTTCCGGGACTTTCTATGGCTACACCTTC
CDR3 protein: CASSAPSGTFYGYTF

J gene: TRBJ2-5
clone size: .
D gene: TRBD2
V gene: TRBV12-3/TRBV12-4
CDR3 DNA: TGTGCCAGCAGGCGAATACTAGCGGAGACCCAGTACTTC
CDR3 protein: CASRRILAETQYF

J gene: TRBJ1-3
clone size: .
D gene: .
V gene: TRBV30
CDR3 DNA: TGTGCCGGAACAGTCCTAAACACCATATATTTT
CDR3 protein: CAGTVLNTIYF